The entry below describes one T cell receptor beta chain. The CDR3 sequence is 14 residues long. Germline V gene lookup returns CDR1 SGHRS and CDR2 YFSETQ. V was shortened by 0 bases and J by 3 bases, with 10 bases between the two germline ends. The sample belongs to a study of blood T cell repertoires in COVID-19. On the study more broadly: Whether acute or convalescent, the COVID-19 samples came from the United States, Italy and Spain.

Generated by immunoSEQ multiplex PCR, the TCRdb table keeps only in-frame clones and is missing some. The table lists 150,000 to 200,000 clones, 89% of them singletons. Categorization into cohorts depended on clinical history that participants reported. Cohort 3 recovered donors had two negative PCRs, clearance, or symptom resolution. This sequence joins TRBV5-1 and TRBJ2-7; D might be TRBD1 (5 bases). The sequenced sample consisted of PBMCs or T cells enriched from blood (not recorded which). This TCR came from a woman aged 18-29 years who had recovered from COVID-19. CDR3 sequence: CASSLVQEGYEQYF. The CDR3 DNA sequence: TGCGCCAGCAGCTTGGTACAGGAAGGCTACGAGCAGTACTTC. The variable domain in full, completed from reference TRBV5-1 and TRBJ2-7, reads KAGVTQTPRYLIKTRGQQVTLSCSPISGHRSVSWYQQTPGQGLQFLFEYFSETQRNKGNFPGRFSGRQFSNSRSEMNVSTLELGDSALYLCASSLVQEGYEQYFGPGTRLTVT.